One TCR beta chain is described in this entry. The data stem from a study of blood T cell repertoires in COVID-19. Study information: Sites in the United States, Italy and Spain provided acute and convalescent COVID-19 samples. The cDNA or gDNA used as material had been derived from T cells, B-cell-depleted T cells, or PBMCs.

Germline CDR1 and CDR2: GTSNPN and SVGIG (reference sequence). This CDR3 comprises 11 residues. Trimming pared 0 bases from V and 11 bases from J, leaving 10 bases between. Original processing methods: The assay estimated nucleated cells by amplifying reference gene primers. The table came from immunoSEQ multiplex PCR; TCRdb's copy has only in-frame clones and leaves some out. V, J and clone size reflect that table, while D and trimming were determined from the DNA. This sample yields 150,000 to 200,000 clones, of which 60% to 85% are seen a single time; roughly 17% belongs to the top ten. The chain uses TRBV30 and TRBJ1-1, with D hard to call. The sample taken for sequencing was peripheral blood. This TCR was recovered from a man between 60 and 70 years old with active or convalescent COVID-19. CDR3 bases: TGTGCCTGGAGTGTGGAGGAAAGGGCTTTCTTT. This encodes CAWSVEERAFF. The full variable domain, in which reference TRBV30 and TRBJ1-1 provide the parts outside the CDR3, is SQTIHQWPATLVQPVGSPLSLECTVEGTSNPNLYWYRQAAGRGLQLLFYSVGIGQISSEVPQNLSASRPQDRQFILSSKKLLLSDSGFYLCAWSVEERAFFGQGTRLTVV.